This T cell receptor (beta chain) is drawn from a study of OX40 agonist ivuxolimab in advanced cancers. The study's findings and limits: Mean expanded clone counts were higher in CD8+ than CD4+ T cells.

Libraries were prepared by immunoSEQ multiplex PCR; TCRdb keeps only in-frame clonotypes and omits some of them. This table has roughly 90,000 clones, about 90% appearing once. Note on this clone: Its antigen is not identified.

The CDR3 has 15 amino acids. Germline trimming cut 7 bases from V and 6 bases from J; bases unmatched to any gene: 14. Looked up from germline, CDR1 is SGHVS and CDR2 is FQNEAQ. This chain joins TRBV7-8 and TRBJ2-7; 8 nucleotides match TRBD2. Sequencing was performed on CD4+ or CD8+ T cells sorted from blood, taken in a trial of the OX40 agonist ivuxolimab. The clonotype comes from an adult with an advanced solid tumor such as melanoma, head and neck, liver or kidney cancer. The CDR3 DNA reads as TGTGCCAGCACCCTGGGGACGGGGGGGCAAGGCGAGCAGTACTTC. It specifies CASTLGTGGQGEQYF.